This T cell receptor (beta chain) was captured in a study of OX40 agonist ivuxolimab in advanced cancers. Whole-study context: Patients' therapy was ivuxolimab, an antibody that acts as an agonist of OX40 (CD134). Anti-PD-1, anti-PD-L1 or anti-CTLA-4 therapy given earlier was allowed, and roughly 38% had some. One hepatocellular carcinoma and a couple of cutaneous melanoma patients partially responded.

Data came from immunoSEQ multiplex PCR; TCRdb stores just in-frame clones and leaves some out. The data hold 100,000 or so clones, with over 75% observed a single time. The V and J ends lost 5 bases and 4 bases, in that order; junction bases with no gene match: 14. This CDR3 region has 16 residues. Germline CDR1 reads SGHAT; CDR2 reads FQNNGV. Sequences were derived from CD4+ or CD8+ T cells sorted from blood, sampled in a trial of the OX40 agonist ivuxolimab. V gene TRBV11-2 combines with J gene TRBJ2-7; 7 nucleotides match TRBD2. This TCR came from an adult with an advanced solid tumor such as melanoma, head and neck, liver or kidney cancer. The CDR3 coding sequence is TGTGCCAGCAGCCCCGCCATGGGAGGGAGGGATTACGAGCAGTACTTC. Translated: CASSPAMGGRDYEQYF.